The clone carrying this T cell receptor (beta chain) occurred once. The antigen remains unidentified. Other DNA sequences in this sample translate to the same CDR3. This record comes from a study of cytomegalovirus exposure and HLA in healthy donors. Study as a whole: It was reported in a later analysis that the 100 to 150 validation repertoires used the same platform as the 650 to 800 first-cohort repertoires. Study-wide points: Specificity for CMV antigens was confirmed in vitro for a few of the CMV-associated chains. The listing of 150 to 200 TCR beta chains classed them as cytomegalovirus-associated.

Here immunoSEQ multiplex PCR was the method, and the copy in TCRdb shows in-frame clones only, minus some. The sample carries 50,000 or so clones, roughly nine tenths recorded once. The germline V and J ends were trimmed by 6 bases and 3 bases, with 12 bases remaining between them. The CDR3 extends over 13 amino acids. The germline V gene encodes CDR1 KGHSH and CDR2 LQKENI. This TCR derives from a woman between 18 and 29 years old in good health and CMV-seropositive. The chain carries TRBV18 and TRBJ2-7; D uncertain. The sequenced material came from PBMCs. CDR3 coding DNA: TGTGCCAGCTCCACTAACTCAATCTACGAGCAGTACTTC. Translating gives CASSTNSIYEQYF.